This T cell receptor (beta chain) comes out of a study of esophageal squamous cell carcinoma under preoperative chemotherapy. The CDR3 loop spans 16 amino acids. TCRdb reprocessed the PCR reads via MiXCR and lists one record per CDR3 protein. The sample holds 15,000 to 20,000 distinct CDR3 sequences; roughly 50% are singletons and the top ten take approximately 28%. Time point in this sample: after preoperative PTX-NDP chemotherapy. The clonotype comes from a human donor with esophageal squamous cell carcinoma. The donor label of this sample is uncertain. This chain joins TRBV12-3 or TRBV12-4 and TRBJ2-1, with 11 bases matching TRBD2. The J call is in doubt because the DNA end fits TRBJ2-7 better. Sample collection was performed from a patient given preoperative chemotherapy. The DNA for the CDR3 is TGTGCCAGCAGTTCTTATGGGACTAGCGGTTACAATGAGCAGTACTTC. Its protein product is CASSSYGTSGYNEQYF.